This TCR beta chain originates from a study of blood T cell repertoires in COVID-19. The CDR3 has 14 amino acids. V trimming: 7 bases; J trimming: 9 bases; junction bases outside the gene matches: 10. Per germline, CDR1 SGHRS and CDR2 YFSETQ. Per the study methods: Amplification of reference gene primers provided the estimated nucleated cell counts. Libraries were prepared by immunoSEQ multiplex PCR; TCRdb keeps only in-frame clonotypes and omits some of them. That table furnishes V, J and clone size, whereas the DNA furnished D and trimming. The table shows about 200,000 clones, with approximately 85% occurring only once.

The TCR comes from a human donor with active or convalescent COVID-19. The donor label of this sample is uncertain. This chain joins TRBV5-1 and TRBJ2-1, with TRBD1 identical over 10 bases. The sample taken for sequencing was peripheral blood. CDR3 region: CASRAGTGVGEQFF. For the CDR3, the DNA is TGCGCCAGCCGAGCCGGGACAGGGGTAGGTGAGCAGTTCTTC.